These 5 T cell receptor beta chains were sequenced from one sample in a study of T cell clonotyping in hematopoietic cell transplantation. Profiling relied on immunoSEQ multiplex PCR, and the TCRdb table lists in-frame clones only, not all of them. Of tens of thousands of clones in the sample, approximately 90% were seen once. Time point meaning: recipient sample about 28 days before transplant, after cytoreduction. This material consisted of peripheral blood mononuclear cells, taken before stem cell transplant. The receptors originated from a man in his fifties or sixties with biphenotypic leukemia. Some clones in this sample may be carry-over from other donors' samples.

The chain is built from TRBV4-2 and TRBJ1-5; weak D call: TRBD1 (5 bases). The CDR3 totals 18 residues. Germline CDR1 LGHNA, CDR2 YNFKEQ. V lost 0 bases to trimming and J lost 0 bases, with 15 bases between them. The chain's CDR3 is CASSQEIGTYYSNQPQHF. For the CDR3, the DNA is TGTGCCAGCAGCCAAGAGATCGGGACCTACTATAGCAATCAGCCCCAGCATTTT.

This chain uses TRBV6-6 with TRBJ2-7; 7 bases agree with TRBD1. Germline V gives CDR1 MNHNY, CDR2 SVGAGI (reference sequence). V shed 5 bases, J shed 3 bases, and the junction held 7 bases outside the gene matches. The CDR3 is 14 amino acids. In DNA form, the CDR3 reads TGTGCCAGCAGTACTGGGACAGCTATCTACGAGCAGTACTTC. Its protein product is CASSTGTAIYEQYF.

This sequence joins TRBV5-1 and TRBJ2-5; TRBD1 matches 8 bases. V lost 3 bases, J lost 5 bases, and 9 bases stayed unmatched. The CDR3 has 15 amino acids. The germline gives CDR1 SGHRS, CDR2 YFSETQ. CDR3 sequence reads: CASSSLVRGPETQYF. The DNA for the CDR3 is TGCGCCAGCAGCTCCCTCGTCAGGGGGCCGGAGACCCAGTACTTC.

The J gene is TRBJ2-5, the V gene TRBV11-2; D is ambiguous. The germline V gene has CDR1 SGHAT and CDR2 FQNNGV. This CDR3 is built from 13 residues. V gave up 0 bases and J gave up 5 bases, with 7 bases separating them. The CDR3 bases are TGTGCCAGCAGCTTAGAACAAAGTGAGACCCAGTACTTC. Translated, it gives CASSLEQSETQYF.

V is TRBV2 and J is TRBJ1-2; D unclear. The CDR3 spans 14 residues. The germline gives CDR1 SNHLY, CDR2 FYNNEI. Trimming removed 6 bases at V and 10 bases at J, with 21 bases between. The CDR3 spells CASSAFTVPLPYTF. The CDR3 coding sequence is TGTGCCAGCAGCGCATTCACAGTCCCCCTACCCTACACCTTC.